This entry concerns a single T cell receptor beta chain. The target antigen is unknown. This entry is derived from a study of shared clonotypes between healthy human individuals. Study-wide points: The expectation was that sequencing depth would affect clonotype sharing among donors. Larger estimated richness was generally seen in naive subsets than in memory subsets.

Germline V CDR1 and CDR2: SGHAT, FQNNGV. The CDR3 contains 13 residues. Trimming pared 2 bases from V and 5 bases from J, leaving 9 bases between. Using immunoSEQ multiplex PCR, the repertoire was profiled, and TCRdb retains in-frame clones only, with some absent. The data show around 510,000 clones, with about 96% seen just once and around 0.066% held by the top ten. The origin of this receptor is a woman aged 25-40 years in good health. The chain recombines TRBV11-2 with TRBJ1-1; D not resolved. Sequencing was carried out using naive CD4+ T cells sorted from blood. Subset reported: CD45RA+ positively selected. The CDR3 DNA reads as TGTGCCAGCAGCTTATCCATTGGGACTGAAGCTTTCTTT. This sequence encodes CASSLSIGTEAFF.